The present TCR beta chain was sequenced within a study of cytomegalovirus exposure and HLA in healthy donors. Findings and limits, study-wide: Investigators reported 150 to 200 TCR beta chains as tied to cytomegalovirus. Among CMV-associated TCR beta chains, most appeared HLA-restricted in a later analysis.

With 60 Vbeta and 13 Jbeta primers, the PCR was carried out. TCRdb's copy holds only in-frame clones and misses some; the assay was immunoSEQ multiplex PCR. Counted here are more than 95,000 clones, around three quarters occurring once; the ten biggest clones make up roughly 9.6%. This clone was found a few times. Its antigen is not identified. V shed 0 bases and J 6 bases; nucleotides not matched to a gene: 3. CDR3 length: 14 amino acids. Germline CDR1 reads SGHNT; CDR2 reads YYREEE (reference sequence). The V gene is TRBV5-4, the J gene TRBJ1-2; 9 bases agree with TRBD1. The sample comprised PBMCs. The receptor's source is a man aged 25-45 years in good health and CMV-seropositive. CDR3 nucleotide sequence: TGTGCCAGCAGCTTGGACAGGGGGCTGGATGGCTACACCTTC. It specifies CASSLDRGLDGYTF.